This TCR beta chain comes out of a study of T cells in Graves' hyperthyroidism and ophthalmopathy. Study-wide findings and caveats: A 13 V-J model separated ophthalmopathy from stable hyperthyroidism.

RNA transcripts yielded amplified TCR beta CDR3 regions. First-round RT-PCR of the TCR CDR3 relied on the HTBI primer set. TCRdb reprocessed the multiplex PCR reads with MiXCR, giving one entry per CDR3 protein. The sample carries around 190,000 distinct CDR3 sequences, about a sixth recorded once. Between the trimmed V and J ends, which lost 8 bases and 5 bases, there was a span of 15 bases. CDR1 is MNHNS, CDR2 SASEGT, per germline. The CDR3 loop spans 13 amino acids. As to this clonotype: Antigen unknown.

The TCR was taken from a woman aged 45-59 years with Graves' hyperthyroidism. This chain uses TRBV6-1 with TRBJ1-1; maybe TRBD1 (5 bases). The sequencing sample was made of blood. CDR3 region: CASFLAGGTEAFF. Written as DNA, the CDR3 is TGTGCCAGCTTCCTAGCGGGGGGGACTGAAGCTTTCTTT.